Listed below are T cell receptor beta chains from one sample, sequenced in a study of T cell clonotyping in hematopoietic cell transplantation. Assay: immunoSEQ multiplex PCR; the TCRdb copy retains only in-frame clones and omits some. The sample records around 6,000 clones, roughly 90% being singletons. Sequenced material: peripheral blood mononuclear cells, taken 100 days after allogeneic stem cell transplant. All receptors come from a female patient aged 50 to 60 who had an allogeneic stem cell transplant from a related donor, so the T cells may come from the graft donor. Some clones in this sample may be carry-over from other donors' samples. Each CDR3 is given with its conserved first and last residue. A D gene is named only where the DNA matches it firmly. For some rows the clone size is stated as once, few or many, or as a class when expanded; others skip it.

d_gene: NA; v_gene: TRBV7-8; j_gene: TRBJ1-2; abundance: NA; CDR3nt: TGTGCCGTTGAAGGGGGAAAGGTCTCTGGCTACACCTTC; CDR3aa: CAVEGGKVSGYTF
d_gene: TRBD1; v_gene: TRBV23-1; j_gene: TRBJ1-1; abundance: NA; CDR3nt: TGCGCCAGCAGTGTTAGGGGGCCCACTGAAGCTTTCTTT; CDR3aa: CASSVRGPTEAFF
d_gene: TRBD1; v_gene: TRBV4-3; j_gene: TRBJ2-7; abundance: NA; CDR3nt: TGCGCCAGCAGCCGAGACCTGAACAGGGGGATCTCAAACTACGAGCAGTACTTC; CDR3aa: CASSRDLNRGISNYEQYF
d_gene: NA; v_gene: TRBV11-2; j_gene: TRBJ1-5; abundance: NA; CDR3nt: TGTGCCAGCAGCTCTCCCTCCTCGGCCCAGCATTTT; CDR3aa: CASSSPSSAQHF
d_gene: NA; v_gene: TRBV19; j_gene: TRBJ1-5; abundance: NA; CDR3nt: TGTGCCAGTAGTATCGGCAGGGATCAGCCCCAGCATTTT; CDR3aa: CASSIGRDQPQHF
d_gene: NA; v_gene: TRBV7-8; j_gene: TRBJ1-3; abundance: NA; CDR3nt: TGTGCCAGCAGCTTAAAAATCTCTGGAAACACCATATATTTT; CDR3aa: CASSLKISGNTIYF
d_gene: NA; v_gene: TRBV28; j_gene: TRBJ1-1; abundance: NA; CDR3nt: TGTGCCAGCAGTAGTTCGCAGGGGAACACTGAAGCTTTCTTT; CDR3aa: CASSSSQGNTEAFF
d_gene: NA; v_gene: TRBV5-6; j_gene: TRBJ1-2; abundance: NA; CDR3nt: TGTGCCAGCAGCTCCAAACTGGGACGGATCTATGGCTACACCTTC; CDR3aa: CASSSKLGRIYGYTF
d_gene: NA; v_gene: TRBV9; j_gene: TRBJ1-5; abundance: NA; CDR3nt: TGTGCCAGCAGCGTAGAGGGATGGAGCAATCAGCCCCAGCATTTT; CDR3aa: CASSVEGWSNQPQHF
d_gene: NA; v_gene: TRBV19; j_gene: TRBJ1-6; abundance: NA; CDR3nt: TGTGCCAGTAGTAGTCAACGACCGGGATATAATTCACCCCTCCACTTT; CDR3aa: CASSSQRPGYNSPLHF
d_gene: TRBD1; v_gene: TRBV6-5; j_gene: TRBJ1-5; abundance: NA; CDR3nt: TGTGCCAGCAGTTACAAGGGCGGGACAGACATTCAGCCCCAGCATTTT; CDR3aa: CASSYKGGTDIQPQHF
d_gene: NA; v_gene: TRBV20-1; j_gene: TRBJ2-1; abundance: NA; CDR3nt: TGCAGTGCTAGATGGCACAATGAGCAGTTCTTC; CDR3aa: CSARWHNEQFF
d_gene: NA; v_gene: TRBV9; j_gene: TRBJ1-2; abundance: NA; CDR3nt: TGTGCCAGCAGCGTAGGAGGGAACTATGGCTACACCTTC; CDR3aa: CASSVGGNYGYTF
d_gene: NA; v_gene: TRBV7-2; j_gene: TRBJ1-1; abundance: NA; CDR3nt: TGTGCCAGCAGCTTAAACAGGAACACTGAAGCTTTCTTT; CDR3aa: CASSLNRNTEAFF
d_gene: NA; v_gene: TRBV2; j_gene: TRBJ1-2; abundance: NA; CDR3nt: TGTGCCAGCAGGATCAGTTGGTTGGACTATGGCTACACCTTC; CDR3aa: CASRISWLDYGYTF
d_gene: TRBD1; v_gene: TRBV2; j_gene: TRBJ2-7; abundance: NA; CDR3nt: TGTGCCTCCCGACAGGGGATCTACGAGCAGTACTTC; CDR3aa: CASRQGIYEQYF
d_gene: TRBD1; v_gene: TRBV4-3; j_gene: TRBJ1-2; abundance: NA; CDR3nt: TGCGCCAGCAGCCAAACAAACCCGGGACAGGGCTATGGCTACACCTTC; CDR3aa: CASSQTNPGQGYGYTF
d_gene: NA; v_gene: TRBV27; j_gene: TRBJ2-3; abundance: NA; CDR3nt: TGTGCCAGCAGTGGGGGGCCTGGAGATACGCAGTATTTT; CDR3aa: CASSGGPGDTQYF
d_gene: TRBD1; v_gene: TRBV18; j_gene: TRBJ1-5; abundance: NA; CDR3nt: TGTGCCAGCTCACCAGGGCAGGGGGCGAGCAATCAGCCCCAGCATTTT; CDR3aa: CASSPGQGASNQPQHF
d_gene: TRBD1; v_gene: TRBV19; j_gene: TRBJ1-6; abundance: NA; CDR3nt: TGTGCCAGTAGTATCATAACAGGGGACCATTCACCCCTCCACTTT; CDR3aa: CASSIITGDHSPLHF
d_gene: TRBD1; v_gene: TRBV2; j_gene: TRBJ2-7; abundance: NA; CDR3nt: TGTGCCAGCAGTGAGGGACGGACAGGCGACTACGAGCAGTACTTC; CDR3aa: CASSEGRTGDYEQYF
d_gene: NA; v_gene: TRBV7-9; j_gene: TRBJ1-2; abundance: NA; CDR3nt: TGTGCCAGCAGCCATCCTACCCTCGGGGCCTATGGCTACACCTTC; CDR3aa: CASSHPTLGAYGYTF
d_gene: NA; v_gene: TRBV30; j_gene: TRBJ1-2; abundance: NA; CDR3nt: TGTGCCTGGAGTGTAGGGGTATCAGGGGTTGGCTACACCTTC; CDR3aa: CAWSVGVSGVGYTF
d_gene: TRBD1; v_gene: TRBV10-3; j_gene: TRBJ1-3; abundance: NA; CDR3nt: TGTGCCATCAGTGAGTCGAGGGGGCCGATATATTTT; CDR3aa: CAISESRGPIYF
d_gene: NA; v_gene: TRBV4-1; j_gene: TRBJ2-7; abundance: NA; CDR3nt: TGCGCCAGCAGCTCTGGAGGGTTGAGAGACCCCCTCTACGAGCAGTACTTC; CDR3aa: CASSSGGLRDPLYEQYF
d_gene: NA; v_gene: TRBV4-3; j_gene: TRBJ2-7; abundance: NA; CDR3nt: TGCGCCAGCAGCCAAGAACAGGACAGCCAGCACGAGCAGTACTTC; CDR3aa: CASSQEQDSQHEQYF
d_gene: NA; v_gene: TRBV7-2; j_gene: TRBJ1-5; abundance: NA; CDR3nt: TGTGCCAGCAGCTCAGTAGGGGGGCTCGGTCAGCCCCAGCATTTT; CDR3aa: CASSSVGGLGQPQHF
d_gene: NA; v_gene: TRBV7-2; j_gene: TRBJ2-3; abundance: NA; CDR3nt: TGTGCCAGCAGCTCTTTAGATACGCAGTATTTT; CDR3aa: CASSSLDTQYF
d_gene: NA; v_gene: TRBV27; j_gene: TRBJ1-2; abundance: few; CDR3nt: TGTGCCAGCAGTCCGACAGGATCCTTTGGCTATGGCTACACCTTC; CDR3aa: CASSPTGSFGYGYTF
d_gene: TRBD1; v_gene: TRBV7-9; j_gene: TRBJ2-6; abundance: medium-sized; CDR3nt: TGTGCCAGGGGGGACAGGGACTCTGGGGCCAACGTCCTGACTTTC; CDR3aa: CARGDRDSGANVLTF
d_gene: TRBD1; v_gene: TRBV29-1; j_gene: TRBJ1-2; abundance: once; CDR3nt: TGCAGCGCGATACAGGGGGCGCTTACCGCTAACTATGGCTACACCTTC; CDR3aa: CSAIQGALTANYGYTF
d_gene: TRBD1; v_gene: TRBV28; j_gene: TRBJ1-5; abundance: NA; CDR3nt: TGTGCCAGCAGCCAGGGGACAGGGGGCGTAAGCAATCAGCCCCAGCATTTT; CDR3aa: CASSQGTGGVSNQPQHF
d_gene: TRBD1; v_gene: TRBV30; j_gene: TRBJ1-3; abundance: NA; CDR3nt: TGTGCCTGGAGTCGAGACAGGGCTTCTAGAGGAAACACCATATATTTT; CDR3aa: CAWSRDRASRGNTIYF
d_gene: NA; v_gene: TRBV7-2; j_gene: TRBJ1-3; abundance: NA; CDR3nt: TGTGCCAGCAGCTCGGACCCGGGAAACACCATATATTTT; CDR3aa: CASSSDPGNTIYF
d_gene: TRBD1; v_gene: TRBV11-2; j_gene: TRBJ1-2; abundance: few; CDR3nt: TGTGCCAGCAGCCCGGGACAGGGCACTAACTATGGCTACACCTTC; CDR3aa: CASSPGQGTNYGYTF
d_gene: TRBD1; v_gene: TRBV30; j_gene: TRBJ1-1; abundance: once; CDR3nt: TGTGCCTGGAGCCCCCTCGACAGGGGGCGTGGGAACACTGAAGCTTTCTTT; CDR3aa: CAWSPLDRGRGNTEAFF
d_gene: NA; v_gene: TRBV6-1; j_gene: TRBJ1-2; abundance: NA; CDR3nt: TGTGCCAGCAGTGAATCCGGGTTCGGCTATGGCTACACCTTC; CDR3aa: CASSESGFGYGYTF
d_gene: NA; v_gene: TRBV5-6; j_gene: TRBJ2-7; abundance: few; CDR3nt: TGTGCCAGCAGCCCCCAGGGCTCCTACGAGCAGTACTTC; CDR3aa: CASSPQGSYEQYF
d_gene: NA; v_gene: TRBV5-4; j_gene: TRBJ2-5; abundance: NA; CDR3nt: TGTGCCAGCAGCTCAACCCTCGGACAGTGGGAGACCCAGTACTTC; CDR3aa: CASSSTLGQWETQYF
d_gene: NA; v_gene: TRBV28; j_gene: TRBJ1-2; abundance: NA; CDR3nt: TGTGCCAGCAGTTTAACGGGGACCACTAACTATGGCTACACCTTC; CDR3aa: CASSLTGTTNYGYTF
d_gene: NA; v_gene: TRBV29-1; j_gene: TRBJ1-5; abundance: NA; CDR3nt: TGCAGCGTTGATAGGGGGAATAGCAATCAGCCCCAGCATTTT; CDR3aa: CSVDRGNSNQPQHF